This entry concerns a single TCR delta chain. The protein TCRdb gives is from a much larger clone and does not agree with this DNA's translation at residue 12, likely a read error; the protein shown here comes from the DNA. The data derive from a study of human gamma delta and Vdelta1 T cells. The CDR3 spans 20 residues. The V and J ends lost 5 bases and 2 bases respectively, with 30 bases between them. CDR1 is TSWWSYY, CDR2 QGS, per germline. TCRdb reprocessed the PCR reads through CATT. The sample lists thousands of delta-chain clones, 20% to 30% occurring once. Input material: naive CD27+ Vdelta1 gamma-delta T cells from blood. This receptor was obtained from a human donor in good health. The genes are TRDV1 and TRDJ1; TRDD3 might be the D (8 bases). As DNA, the CDR3 is TGTGCTCTTGGGACTTTCCTACCCGTACTGGGGGCCGCGGAGACCGATAAACTCATCTTT. This encodes CALGTFLPVLGAAETDKLIF.